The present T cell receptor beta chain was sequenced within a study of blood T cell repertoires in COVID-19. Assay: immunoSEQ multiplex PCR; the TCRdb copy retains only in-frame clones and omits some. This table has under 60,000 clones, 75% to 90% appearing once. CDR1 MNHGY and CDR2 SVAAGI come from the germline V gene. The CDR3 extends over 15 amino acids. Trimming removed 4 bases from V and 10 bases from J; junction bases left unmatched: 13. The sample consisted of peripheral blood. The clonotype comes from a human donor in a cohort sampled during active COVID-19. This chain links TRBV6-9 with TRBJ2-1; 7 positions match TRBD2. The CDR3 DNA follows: TGTGCCAGCAGTTTATCGGGGGGTCATCGGAACGAGCAGTTCTTC. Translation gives CASSLSGGHRNEQFF.